Presented here are 23 T cell receptor beta chains from one specimen sequenced in a study of regulatory T cells in long-lasting Graves disease (dated by TCRdb to the early 2020s). The sample's time point, from its label and the paper: newly diagnosed GD, antithyroid drugs for less than 3 months. RNA was extracted from PBMCs in TRIzol for both TCR sequencing and RNA sequencing. Libraries were built with multiplex PCR. Sequencing was performed on an Illumina HiSeq 4000. iRepertoire HTBI primers and Arm-PCR amplification of CDR3 regions were used to construct TCR beta libraries. Clones were called with MiXCR by TCRdb after fastp trimmed the public reads at Q25, and only in-frame beta chains were retained. Each entry merges the rows of one CDR3 protein and shows their most common DNA and genes. The sample has 580,000 or so distinct CDR3 sequences on record, 15% to 20% of them singletons. The ten largest clones capture more than 10% of the sample.

These data were likewise used in another study, on T cells in Graves' hyperthyroidism and ophthalmopathy.

This specimen was peripheral blood mononuclear cells (PBMCs), taken at new diagnosis, from a patient treated with antithyroid drugs. These TCRs come from a young man with Graves disease. Donor details come from another sample of the same person, matched by shared clones.

This clonotype was found a few times. The V gene is TRBV24-1, the J gene TRBJ2-7, with D perhaps matching TRBD1 or TRBD2 (5 bases each). The CDR3 extends over 13 amino acids. V lost 8 bases to trimming and J lost 7 bases, with 17 bases between them. CDR1 is KGHDR and CDR2 is SFDVKD in the germline V gene. CDR3 in DNA: TGTGCCACCACCCGAAGGGGTGCGGGTGAGCAGTACTTC. This sequence encodes CATTRRGAGEQYF.

This clonotype was detected many times. The CDR3 here is CASSLVGGQGSYEQYF. CDR3 coding DNA: TGTGCCAGCAGCTTAGTAGGCGGACAAGGCTCCTACGAGCAGTACTTC. The chain uses TRBV7-9 and TRBJ2-7, with D maybe TRBD1 (5 bases). Germline V gene lookup returns CDR1 SEHNR and CDR2 FQNEAQ (reference sequence). This CDR3 comprises 16 residues. V dropped 1 base and J dropped 0 bases, with 13 bases sitting between them.

This clonotype was observed a handful of times. The chain uses TRBV30 and TRBJ1-5; 8 bases align to TRBD1. Germline lookup yields CDR1 GTSNPN and CDR2 SVGIG (reference sequence). The junction had 3 bases not matched to a gene; V was cut back by 0 bases and J by 2 bases. The CDR3 is 15 residues long. CDR3 sequence: CAWSVWGQGNQPQHF. For the CDR3, the DNA is TGTGCCTGGAGTGTATGGGGACAGGGCAATCAGCCCCAGCATTTT.

This clonotype was detected a few times. The rearrangement joins TRBV20-1 to TRBJ1-5; 8 positions agree with TRBD1. The junction had 7 bases not matched to a gene; V was cut back by 2 bases and J by 7 bases. This CDR3 has 14 residues. CDR1 DFQATT and CDR2 SNEGSKA come from the germline V gene (reference sequence). CDR3 bases: TGCAGTGCTAGACAGGGGGCCAGGGAGCAGCCCCAGCATTTT. Translating it yields CSARQGAREQPQHF.

The chain links TRBV6-4 to TRBJ1-6; D not resolved. Germline V gene sequence: CDR1 MRHNA, CDR2 SNTAGT. Trimming took off 5 bases at V and 7 bases at J, with 12 bases between the two ends. The CDR3 spans 14 residues. The CDR3 reads CASSSVGGNSPLHF. CDR3 DNA sequence: TGTGCCAGCAGTTCGGTCGGCGGCAATTCACCCCTCCACTTT.

This clonotype was recorded many times. The V call is TRBV12-5, the J call TRBJ1-5; 9 positions agree with TRBD1. This CDR3 is 15 amino acids long. The V gene's germline CDR1 is LGHNT and CDR2 FRNRAP. The V and J ends lost 3 bases and 4 bases, in that order; junction bases with no gene match: 4. This CDR3 reads CASGLQGARNQPQHF. The CDR3 region has the DNA TGTGCTAGTGGTTTACAGGGGGCAAGGAATCAGCCCCAGCATTTT.

This clonotype was seen many times. The chain combines TRBV7-9 with TRBJ2-7; no clear D gene. V was trimmed by 1 base and J by 4 bases, leaving 8 bases between them. The length of the CDR3 is 13 residues. Per germline, CDR1 SEHNR and CDR2 FQNEAQ (reference sequence). CDR3 DNA sequence: TGTGCCAGCAGCTTAGGGGTCCTTTACGAGCAGTACTTC. Amino acid sequence: CASSLGVLYEQYF.

At least ten counts were recorded for this clonotype. The chain has TRBV12-3 or TRBV12-4 and TRBJ1-2; perhaps TRBD1 as D (5 bases). Trimming cost V 4 bases and J 4 bases, with 13 bases left between them. The CDR3 spans 14 residues. Here the CDR3 DNA reads TGTGCCAGCAGTTCCGGGGCTTCCTTCTATGGCTACACCTTC. Its protein product is CASSSGASFYGYTF.

This clonotype was recorded many times. V and J are TRBV27 and TRBJ2-3, with a possible D match to TRBD2 (5 bases). Germline values: CDR1 MNHEY, CDR2 SMNVEV (reference sequence). The CDR3 has 14 amino acids. The ends were cut back, 5 bases at V and 2 bases at J, with 11 bases in the middle. This CDR3 is CASSPTSHTDTQYF. Written as DNA, the CDR3 is TGTGCCAGCAGTCCAACTAGTCACACAGATACGCAGTATTTT.

This clonotype was counted many times. The rearrangement links TRBV30 to TRBJ2-1, with 7 nucleotides matching TRBD1. V gave up 0 bases and J gave up 4 bases; unmatched junction bases: 3. This CDR3 region has 14 residues. In germline, CDR1 is GTSNPN, CDR2 SVGIG (reference sequence). The chain's CDR3 is CAWSVKGAYNEQFF. The CDR3 DNA sequence: TGTGCCTGGAGTGTAAAGGGGGCGTACAATGAGCAGTTCTTC.

The rearrangement joins TRBV6-6 to TRBJ2-7; D possibly corresponds to TRBD1 (5 bases). This CDR3 contains 15 residues. Trimming shortened V by 0 bases and J by 5 bases, and 14 bases separated the two germline ends. Germline CDR1 and CDR2: MNHNY and SVGAGI (reference sequence). Here the CDR3 reads CASSYSTTGDDEQYF. For the CDR3, the DNA is TGTGCCAGCAGTTACTCGACCACAGGAGATGACGAGCAGTACTTC.

In this sample, this clonotype turned up many times. CDR3 region: CASSLGLAGGPYTDTQYF. CDR3 in DNA: TGTGCCAGCAGCCTCGGACTAGCGGGAGGGCCCTACACAGATACGCAGTATTTT. The J gene is TRBJ2-3, the V gene TRBV11-3; 15 bases map to TRBD2. CDR3 length: 18 amino acids. The germline CDR1 and CDR2 sequences are SGHNT and YENEEA. V lost 5 bases and J lost 2; bases outside the gene matches: 8. The complete variable domain, with remaining parts taken from reference TRBV11-3 and TRBJ2-3, reads EAGVVQSPRYKIIEKKQPVAFWCNPISGHNTLYWYLQNLGQGPELLIRYENEEAVDDSQLPKDRFSAERLKGVDSTLKIQPAELGDSAVYLCASSLGLAGGPYTDTQYFGPGTRLTVL.

The chain has TRBV28 and TRBJ2-7; D remains ambiguous. CDR1 MDHEN and CDR2 SYDVKM come from the germline V gene. The CDR3 runs 12 residues. Trimming took 5 bases from V and 5 from J, leaving 10 bases between them. DNA of the CDR3: TGTGCCAGCAGTCCCTCCCTTAACGAGCAGTACTTC. Protein: CASSPSLNEQYF.

The J gene is TRBJ2-2, the V gene TRBV5-1; possible D gene TRBD1, 6 bases. The CDR3 has 14 residues. Germline CDR1 is SGHRS and CDR2 is YFSETQ. Between the trimmed V and J ends, which lost 3 bases and 5 bases, there was a span of 11 bases. CDR3 coding DNA: TGCGCCAGCAGCTCCTCTGGGACAACCGGGGAGCTGTTTTTT. As protein: CASSSSGTTGELFF. The full variable domain, its missing parts supplied by reference TRBV5-1 and TRBJ2-2, is KAGVTQTPRYLIKTRGQQVTLSCSPISGHRSVSWYQQTPGQGLQFLFEYFSETQRNKGNFPGRFSGRQFSNSRSEMNVSTLELGDSALYLCASSSSGTTGELFFGEGSRLTVL.

V is TRBV29-1 and J is TRBJ2-3; 8 bases are shared with TRBD2. Per the germline V gene, CDR1 is SQVTM and CDR2 is ANQGSEA. The length of the CDR3 is 12 residues. CDR3: CTGGGWTDTQYF. CDR3 in DNA: TGCACGGGGGGGGGATGGACAGATACGCAGTATTTT.

This clonotype was observed once. The V call is TRBV12-3 or TRBV12-4, the J call TRBJ2-7; D uncertain. V lost 2 bases and J lost 2, with 10 bases in between. CDR3 length equals 14 residues. The CDR3 sequence: CASSLTDLPYEQYF. DNA of the CDR3: TGTGCCAGCAGTTTAACGGACCTCCCCTACGAGCAGTACTTC.

Concerning this clonotype: Being one base from a much bigger clone, this may be a read error. The chain joins TRBV3-1 to TRBJ2-2, with D tentatively TRBD2 (5 bases). Germline CDR1 and CDR2: LGHDT and YNNKEL (reference sequence). The CDR3 runs 17 residues. Trimming pared 1 base from V and 7 bases from J, leaving 19 bases between. CDR3 protein: CASSQGLVGVIGGELFF. For the CDR3, the DNA is TGTGCCAGCAGCCAAGGGCTCGTGGGAGTGATTGGCGGGGAGCTGTTTTTT.

The chain combines TRBV4-1 with TRBJ2-5, with 7 positions matching TRBD1. The length of the CDR3 is 13 residues. V trimming: 5 bases; J trimming: 5 bases; junction bases outside the gene matches: 5. Germline CDR1 MGHRA, CDR2 YSYEKL. The CDR3 loop reads CASSKGQLETQYF. The CDR3, as DNA: TGCGCCAGCAGCAAGGGACAGTTGGAGACCCAGTACTTC.

This clonotype was seen ten or more times. The CDR3: CASSQIAGGADTQYF. CDR3 in DNA: TGTGCCAGCAGTCAAATAGCGGGAGGGGCAGATACGCAGTATTTT. The chain uses TRBV12-3 or TRBV12-4 and TRBJ2-3; 11 bases fit TRBD2. V was pared by 5 bases and J by 4 bases, with 5 bases of the junction left unmatched. This CDR3 spans 15 amino acids.

The J gene is TRBJ1-1, the V gene TRBV7-3, with a weak D call TRBD1 (5 bases). Trimming cost V 5 bases and J 1 base, with 20 bases left between them. The CDR3 length is 17 residues. Germline V gene lookup returns CDR1 SGHTA and CDR2 FQGTGA. The CDR3 region is CASSLLGGVQENTEAFF. The DNA for the CDR3 is TGTGCCAGCAGCCTCCTCGGTGGGGTACAGGAGAACACTGAAGCTTTCTTT.

This clonotype was seen more than once but under ten times. The chain couples TRBV9 to TRBJ2-7, with D perhaps matching TRBD1 (5 bases). Germline loops: CDR1 SGDLS, CDR2 YYNGEE. V was trimmed by 0 bases and J by 2 bases, leaving 15 bases between them. The CDR3 runs to 16 residues. The CDR3 sequence is CASSVDGTGTTYEQYF. In nucleotides, the CDR3 is TGTGCCAGCAGCGTAGATGGAACAGGTACTACCTACGAGCAGTACTTC.

This sequence joins TRBV5-1 and TRBJ2-1, with D maybe TRBD1 (5 bases). V was trimmed by 0 bases and J by 8 bases, leaving 12 bases between them. CDR1 and CDR2 from the germline V gene are SGHRS and YFSETQ. This CDR3 spans 14 amino acids. CDR3 region: CASSLALVGHEQFF. DNA for the CDR3: TGCGCCAGCAGCTTGGCCCTCGTGGGGCATGAGCAGTTCTTC. Together with reference TRBV5-1 and TRBJ2-1, the CDR3 gives the full variable domain: KAGVTQTPRYLIKTRGQQVTLSCSPISGHRSVSWYQQTPGQGLQFLFEYFSETQRNKGNFPGRFSGRQFSNSRSEMNVSTLELGDSALYLCASSLALVGHEQFFGPGTRLTVL.

There are many counts of this clonotype. The chain combines TRBV28 with TRBJ1-2; D gene unclear. The CDR3 runs 17 residues. In germline, CDR1 is MDHEN, CDR2 SYDVKM. Trimming took 5 bases from V and 6 from J, leaving 25 bases between them. CDR3 bases: TGTGCCAGCAGTCACATGACCCTCGGAGGTCCCATGGATGGCTACACCTTC. Its translation is CASSHMTLGGPMDGYTF.